A selection of T cell receptor beta chains follows, all from one sample in a study of PD-1 blockade in mismatch repair-deficient tumors. Sequencing used immunoSEQ multiplex PCR; TCRdb keeps in-frame clones, though not all of them. This sample has 90,000 to 130,000 clones, with roughly 80% found just once. The material was peripheral blood, obtained about 60 weeks after starting pembrolizumab. These receptors were obtained from an adult with mismatch repair-deficient cancer. The CDR3 runs from the conserved cysteine through the conserved F or W. Each record gives: J gene, V gene, clone size, D gene, CDR3 protein, CDR3 DNA. D genes are given only for firm matches. The listing skips clone size in some rows; elsewhere it reads once, few, many or a size class.

j_call: TRBJ1-5
v_call: TRBV25-1
clone_size: once
d_call: -
cdr3_aa: CASRSGAQPQHF
cdr3_nt: TGTGCCAGCAGATCAGGGGCTCAGCCCCAGCATTTT

j_call: TRBJ2-1
v_call: TRBV14
clone_size: -
d_call: -
cdr3_aa: CASSQIDRYNEQFF
cdr3_nt: TGTGCCAGCAGCCAAATAGACAGATACAATGAGCAGTTCTTC

j_call: TRBJ2-5
v_call: TRBV13
clone_size: -
d_call: TRBD2
cdr3_aa: CASSLAGVAQETQYF
cdr3_nt: TGTGCCAGCAGTTTAGCGGGAGTTGCCCAAGAGACCCAGTACTTC

j_call: TRBJ2-5
v_call: TRBV5-1
clone_size: -
d_call: -
cdr3_aa: CASSLQIPTQETQYF
cdr3_nt: TGCGCCAGCAGCTTACAGATACCTACGCAAGAGACCCAGTACTTC

j_call: TRBJ1-5
v_call: TRBV27
clone_size: -
d_call: -
cdr3_aa: CASSSDRRNQPQHF
cdr3_nt: TGTGCCAGCAGTTCAGACAGGAGGAATCAGCCCCAGCATTTT

j_call: TRBJ1-5
v_call: TRBV4-1
clone_size: once
d_call: -
cdr3_aa: CASSQAERSNQPQHF
cdr3_nt: TGCGCCAGCAGCCAAGCGGAAAGGAGCAATCAGCCCCAGCATTTT

j_call: TRBJ2-3
v_call: TRBV11-3
clone_size: -
d_call: TRBD2
cdr3_aa: CASSLGRTSGRSTDTQYF
cdr3_nt: TGTGCCAGCAGCTTAGGTCGGACTAGCGGGAGGAGCACAGATACGCAGTATTTT

j_call: TRBJ2-7
v_call: TRBV7-9
clone_size: once
d_call: TRBD2
cdr3_aa: CASSLRPSGLAAEQYF
cdr3_nt: TGTGCCAGCAGCTTACGCCCGTCGGGACTAGCGGCCGAGCAGTACTTC

j_call: TRBJ2-7
v_call: TRBV6-5
clone_size: -
d_call: TRBD2
cdr3_aa: CASSSSGRRPNEQYF
cdr3_nt: TGTGCCAGCAGCTCTAGCGGGAGGCGACCCAACGAGCAGTACTTC

j_call: TRBJ2-6
v_call: TRBV5-1
clone_size: -
d_call: -
cdr3_aa: CASSFNGGTGANVLTF
cdr3_nt: TGCGCCAGCAGCTTCAATGGGGGGACCGGGGCCAACGTCCTGACTTTC

j_call: TRBJ2-1
v_call: TRBV19
clone_size: -
d_call: TRBD2
cdr3_aa: CASRTSGRAGYNEQFF
cdr3_nt: TGTGCCAGTCGGACTAGCGGGAGGGCCGGGTACAATGAGCAGTTCTTC

j_call: TRBJ2-2
v_call: TRBV11-2
clone_size: -
d_call: -
cdr3_aa: CASSLDGTGELFF
cdr3_nt: TGTGCCAGCAGCTTAGATGGCACCGGGGAGCTGTTTTTT

j_call: TRBJ2-3
v_call: TRBV30
clone_size: -
d_call: -
cdr3_aa: CAWSTGGTDTQYF
cdr3_nt: TGTGCCTGGAGCACAGGTGGCACAGATACGCAGTATTTT

j_call: TRBJ2-2
v_call: TRBV7-8
clone_size: few
d_call: TRBD1
cdr3_aa: CASSLDSGTGGTGELFF
cdr3_nt: TGTGCCAGCAGCTTAGACTCGGGGACAGGGGGTACCGGGGAGCTGTTTTTT

j_call: TRBJ2-6
v_call: TRBV7-9
clone_size: -
d_call: -
cdr3_aa: CASSFGGRGSSGANVLTF
cdr3_nt: TGTGCCAGCAGCTTTGGGGGGCGAGGAAGCTCTGGGGCCAACGTCCTGACTTTC

j_call: TRBJ2-1
v_call: TRBV11-2
clone_size: -
d_call: -
cdr3_aa: CASSLAFGLTYNEQFF
cdr3_nt: TGTGCCAGCAGCTTAGCCTTCGGCCTCACCTACAATGAGCAGTTCTTC

j_call: TRBJ2-1
v_call: TRBV7-2
clone_size: -
d_call: -
cdr3_aa: CASSLDRRGNEQFF
cdr3_nt: TGTGCCAGCAGCTTGGACCGCCGAGGCAATGAGCAGTTCTTC

j_call: TRBJ1-1
v_call: TRBV6-5
clone_size: few
d_call: -
cdr3_aa: CASSYTENTEAFF
cdr3_nt: TGTGCCAGCAGTTACACCGAGAACACTGAAGCTTTCTTT

j_call: TRBJ2-3
v_call: TRBV5-6
clone_size: -
d_call: -
cdr3_aa: CASSWGSFGRGTDTQYF
cdr3_nt: TGTGCCAGCAGCTGGGGGTCGTTTGGCAGGGGCACAGATACGCAGTATTTT

j_call: TRBJ1-1
v_call: TRBV7-9
clone_size: -
d_call: -
cdr3_aa: CASSSSGREAFF
cdr3_nt: TGTGCCAGCAGCTCCAGTGGGCGTGAAGCTTTCTTT

j_call: TRBJ2-1
v_call: TRBV5-4
clone_size: -
d_call: -
cdr3_aa: CASRRGAYNEQFF
cdr3_nt: TGTGCCAGCAGGAGAGGAGCCTACAATGAGCAGTTCTTC

j_call: TRBJ2-7
v_call: TRBV11-1
clone_size: -
d_call: -
cdr3_aa: CASSPSSYEQYF
cdr3_nt: TGTGCCAGCAGCCCGTCGTCGTACGAGCAGTACTTC

j_call: TRBJ1-2
v_call: TRBV6-5
clone_size: -
d_call: -
cdr3_aa: CAISETGRLYGYTF
cdr3_nt: TGTGCCATCAGTGAAACGGGACGGCTCTATGGCTACACCTTC

j_call: TRBJ2-7
v_call: TRBV4-2
clone_size: once
d_call: TRBD1
cdr3_aa: CASSLDRDRAYEQYF
cdr3_nt: TGTGCCAGCAGCCTCGACCGGGACAGAGCCTACGAGCAGTACTTC

j_call: TRBJ2-7
v_call: TRBV6-6
clone_size: -
d_call: -
cdr3_aa: CASSYSSSAYEQYF
cdr3_nt: TGTGCCAGCAGTTACTCGAGTAGCGCCTACGAGCAGTACTTC

j_call: TRBJ2-1
v_call: TRBV6-6
clone_size: -
d_call: TRBD1
cdr3_aa: CASSLGQSSYNEQFF
cdr3_nt: TGTGCCAGCAGCCTGGGACAGAGCTCCTACAATGAGCAGTTCTTC

j_call: TRBJ2-5
v_call: TRBV5-1
clone_size: -
d_call: TRBD2
cdr3_aa: CASSLFGTSGRSTETQYF
cdr3_nt: TGCGCCAGCAGCTTATTCGGGACTAGCGGGAGGTCGACGGAGACCCAGTACTTC

j_call: TRBJ2-3
v_call: TRBV7-6
clone_size: -
d_call: -
cdr3_aa: CASSLAVAPTDTQYF
cdr3_nt: TGTGCCAGCAGCTTAGCTGTGGCACCCACAGATACGCAGTATTTT

j_call: TRBJ2-7
v_call: TRBV6-1
clone_size: few
d_call: -
cdr3_aa: CASSVGVIGEQYF
cdr3_nt: TGTGCCAGCAGTGTGGGGGTCATCGGCGAGCAGTACTTC

j_call: TRBJ2-7
v_call: TRBV5-1
clone_size: few
d_call: -
cdr3_aa: CASSPGDEQYF
cdr3_nt: TGCGCCAGCAGCCCCGGGGACGAGCAGTACTTC

j_call: TRBJ2-3
v_call: TRBV7-2
clone_size: -
d_call: -
cdr3_aa: CASSLLAGRVTDTQYF
cdr3_nt: TGTGCCAGCAGCTTATTGGCAGGCCGAGTCACAGATACGCAGTATTTT

j_call: TRBJ2-6
v_call: TRBV4-3
clone_size: -
d_call: -
cdr3_aa: CASSQVVQTSGANVLTF
cdr3_nt: TGCGCCAGCAGCCAAGTAGTCCAAACCTCTGGGGCCAACGTCCTGACTTTC

j_call: TRBJ2-7
v_call: TRBV7-9
clone_size: -
d_call: -
cdr3_aa: CASSFDMASDEQYF
cdr3_nt: TGTGCCAGCAGCTTCGACATGGCTAGCGACGAGCAGTACTTC

j_call: TRBJ2-7
v_call: TRBV7-2
clone_size: -
d_call: TRBD1
cdr3_aa: CASSYSGTGEYEQYF
cdr3_nt: TGCGCCAGCAGCTATTCCGGGACAGGGGAATACGAGCAGTACTTC

j_call: TRBJ2-1
v_call: TRBV27
clone_size: -
d_call: -
cdr3_aa: CASRQDSYNEQFF
cdr3_nt: TGTGCCAGTCGACAGGACTCCTACAATGAGCAGTTCTTC

j_call: TRBJ1-1
v_call: TRBV27
clone_size: -
d_call: -
cdr3_aa: CASSLIGVGTEAFF
cdr3_nt: TGTGCCAGCAGTTTAATTGGGGTAGGGACTGAAGCTTTCTTT

j_call: TRBJ2-1
v_call: TRBV7-9
clone_size: -
d_call: -
cdr3_aa: CASSLSSAYNEQFF
cdr3_nt: TGTGCCAGCAGCTTATCATCAGCCTACAATGAGCAGTTCTTC

j_call: TRBJ2-1
v_call: TRBV19
clone_size: -
d_call: TRBD1
cdr3_aa: CASSIEGQVNNEQFF
cdr3_nt: TGTGCCAGTAGCATAGAGGGACAGGTGAACAATGAGCAGTTCTTC

j_call: TRBJ1-2
v_call: TRBV29-1
clone_size: -
d_call: -
cdr3_aa: CSVESGEDYGYTF
cdr3_nt: TGCAGCGTTGAGTCAGGGGAGGACTATGGCTACACCTTC

j_call: TRBJ2-1
v_call: TRBV11-3
clone_size: -
d_call: TRBD2
cdr3_aa: CASSSGTSNDDEQFF
cdr3_nt: TGTGCCAGCAGCTCCGGGACTAGTAACGACGATGAGCAGTTCTTC

j_call: TRBJ1-2
v_call: TRBV11-3
clone_size: once
d_call: -
cdr3_aa: CASSLEGHLYGYTF
cdr3_nt: TGTGCCAGCAGCTTAGAGGGACACCTCTATGGCTACACCTTC

j_call: TRBJ2-1
v_call: TRBV9
clone_size: -
d_call: TRBD2
cdr3_aa: CASSVPTWPSGSSEDNEQFF
cdr3_nt: TGTGCCAGCAGCGTACCAACCTGGCCTAGCGGGAGTTCTGAGGACAATGAGCAGTTCTTC

j_call: TRBJ1-6
v_call: TRBV14
clone_size: -
d_call: -
cdr3_aa: CASSQDLESPLHF
cdr3_nt: TGTGCCAGCAGCCAAGATCTCGAGTCACCCCTCCACTTT

j_call: TRBJ2-5
v_call: TRBV14
clone_size: -
d_call: -
cdr3_aa: CASSQVRLRRLKETQYF
cdr3_nt: TGTGCCAGCAGCCAAGTTCGGTTGCGGCGTTTGAAAGAGACCCAGTACTTC

j_call: TRBJ1-1
v_call: TRBV7-2
clone_size: -
d_call: -
cdr3_aa: CASSPQRGLATEAFF
cdr3_nt: TGTGCCAGCAGCCCCCAGCGGGGATTGGCCACTGAAGCTTTCTTT

j_call: TRBJ2-7
v_call: TRBV7-9
clone_size: many
d_call: -
cdr3_aa: CASSPTDYEQYF
cdr3_nt: TGTGCCAGCAGCCCGACGGACTACGAGCAGTACTTC

j_call: TRBJ2-1
v_call: TRBV6-5
clone_size: -
d_call: TRBD1
cdr3_aa: CASSSGTGYRNEQFF
cdr3_nt: TGTGCCAGCAGTTCCGGGACAGGGTACCGCAATGAGCAGTTCTTC

j_call: TRBJ1-2
v_call: TRBV11-2
clone_size: -
d_call: -
cdr3_aa: CASSLGRSSGGYTF
cdr3_nt: TGTGCCAGCAGCTTAGGCCGGTCTTCAGGGGGCTACACCTTC

j_call: TRBJ1-1
v_call: TRBV5-6
clone_size: -
d_call: -
cdr3_aa: CASSLVVAVNTEAFF
cdr3_nt: TGTGCCAGCAGCTTGGTCGTTGCGGTGAACACTGAAGCTTTCTTT

j_call: TRBJ2-1
v_call: TRBV7-3
clone_size: -
d_call: TRBD2
cdr3_aa: CASTKGTSGNNEQFF
cdr3_nt: TGTGCCAGCACCAAAGGGACTAGCGGTAACAATGAGCAGTTCTTC

j_call: TRBJ2-7
v_call: TRBV6-5
clone_size: -
d_call: -
cdr3_aa: CASSYSYWGNYEQYF
cdr3_nt: TGTGCCAGCAGTTACTCCTATTGGGGGAACTACGAGCAGTACTTC

j_call: TRBJ2-7
v_call: TRBV5-1
clone_size: -
d_call: -
cdr3_aa: CASRQGSYEQYF
cdr3_nt: TGCGCCAGCAGACAGGGTTCCTACGAGCAGTACTTC

j_call: TRBJ2-6
v_call: TRBV5-4
clone_size: -
d_call: -
cdr3_aa: CASSESGRNSGANVLTF
cdr3_nt: TGTGCCAGCAGCGAAAGCGGACGGAACTCTGGGGCCAACGTCCTGACTTTC

j_call: TRBJ2-7
v_call: TRBV4-3
clone_size: -
d_call: -
cdr3_aa: CASSQDLVYEQYF
cdr3_nt: TGCGCCAGCAGCCAAGATCTTGTGTACGAGCAGTACTTC

j_call: TRBJ1-3
v_call: TRBV25-1
clone_size: few
d_call: TRBD1
cdr3_aa: CASSETRGTANTIYF
cdr3_nt: TGTGCCAGCAGTGAAACCCGCGGGACAGCGAACACCATATATTTT